The clone carrying this TCR beta chain was detected once. These data originate in a study of blood T cell repertoires in COVID-19. In the study overall: There were acute and convalescent COVID-19 samples, and they came from the United States, Italy and Spain. T cells, B-cell-depleted T cells, or PBMCs supplied cDNA or gDNA.

In the study's own analysis: Amplifying reference gene primers gave estimates of nucleated cell counts. Clones were sequenced by immunoSEQ multiplex PCR, and TCRdb holds only the in-frame ones, with some missing. The D gene and trimming were derived from the DNA, and the V and J assignments and clone size from that table. The sample has tens of thousands of clones, approximately 78% seen once. CDR1 is MNHNY and CDR2 is SVGAGI in the germline V gene (reference sequence). The CDR3 runs 17 residues. Trimming at V came to 5 bases and at J to 2 bases, leaving 6 bases not matched to a gene. The TCR comes from a woman aged 80 or older with active or convalescent COVID-19. The sequenced material came from peripheral blood. The chain couples TRBV6-6 to TRBJ2-2; 12 bases align to TRBD2. CDR3 in DNA: TGTGCCAGCAGTCTGACTAGCGGGAGCGTTAACACCGGGGAGCTGTTTTTT. Translated, it gives CASSLTSGSVNTGELFF.